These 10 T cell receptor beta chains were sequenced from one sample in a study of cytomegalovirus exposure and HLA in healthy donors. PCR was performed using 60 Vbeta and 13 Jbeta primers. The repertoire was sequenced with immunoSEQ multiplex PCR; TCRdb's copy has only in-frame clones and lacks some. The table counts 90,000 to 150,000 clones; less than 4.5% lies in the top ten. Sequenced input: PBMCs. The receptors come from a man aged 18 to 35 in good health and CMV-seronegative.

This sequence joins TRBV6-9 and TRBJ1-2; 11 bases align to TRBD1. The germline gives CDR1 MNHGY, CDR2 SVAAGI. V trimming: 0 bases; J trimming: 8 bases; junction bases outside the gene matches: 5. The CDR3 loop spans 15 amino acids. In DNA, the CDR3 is TGTGCCAGCAGTTATTCGGGACAGGGGGTGAAAGGCTACACCTTC. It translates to CASSYSGQGVKGYTF.

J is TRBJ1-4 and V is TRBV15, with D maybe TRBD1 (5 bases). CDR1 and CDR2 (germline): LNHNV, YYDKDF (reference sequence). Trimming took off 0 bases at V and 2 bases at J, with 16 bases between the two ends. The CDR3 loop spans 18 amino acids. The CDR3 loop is CATSRDRLGQGTNEKLFF. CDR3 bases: TGTGCCACCAGCAGAGATCGTTTGGGGCAGGGCACTAATGAAAAACTGTTTTTT.

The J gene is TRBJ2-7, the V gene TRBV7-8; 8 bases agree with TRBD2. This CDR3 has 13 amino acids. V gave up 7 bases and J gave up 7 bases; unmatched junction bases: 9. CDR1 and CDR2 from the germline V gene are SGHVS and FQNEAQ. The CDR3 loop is CASTTGGGGEQYF. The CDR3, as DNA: TGTGCCAGCACCACCGGGGGGGGCGGGGAGCAGTACTTC.

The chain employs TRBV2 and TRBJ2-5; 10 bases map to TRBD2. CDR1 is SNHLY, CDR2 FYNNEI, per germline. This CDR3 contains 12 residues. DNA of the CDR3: TGTGCTAGCGGGGGGACGGAAGAGACCCAGTACTTC. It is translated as CASGGTEETQYF.

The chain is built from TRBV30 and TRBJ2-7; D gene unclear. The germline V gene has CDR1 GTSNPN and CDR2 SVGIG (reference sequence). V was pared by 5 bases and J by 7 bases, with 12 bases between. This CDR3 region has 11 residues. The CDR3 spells CAWLTGEEQYF. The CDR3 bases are TGTGCCTGGCTAACGGGTGAGGAGCAGTACTTC.

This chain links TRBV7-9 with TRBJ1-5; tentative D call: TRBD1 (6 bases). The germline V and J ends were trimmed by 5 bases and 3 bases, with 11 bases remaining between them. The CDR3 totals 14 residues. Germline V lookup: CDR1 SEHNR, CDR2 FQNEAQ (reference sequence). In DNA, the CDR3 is TGTGCCAGCAGCATGGACAGAGACAATCAGCCCCAGCATTTT. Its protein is CASSMDRDNQPQHF.

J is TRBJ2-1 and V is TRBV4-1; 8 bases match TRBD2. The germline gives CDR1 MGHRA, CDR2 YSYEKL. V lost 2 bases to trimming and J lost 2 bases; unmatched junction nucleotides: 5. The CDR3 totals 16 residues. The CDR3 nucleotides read TGCGCCAGCAGCCAACTAACTAGCGGAACCTACAATGAGCAGTTCTTC. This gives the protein CASSQLTSGTYNEQFF.

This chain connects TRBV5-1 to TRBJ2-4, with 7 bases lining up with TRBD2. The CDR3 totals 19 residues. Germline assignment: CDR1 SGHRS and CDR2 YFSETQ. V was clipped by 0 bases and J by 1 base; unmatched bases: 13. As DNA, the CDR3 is TGCGCCAGCAGCTTGGCCGAGCGGGAAGTGGTCGGGGCCAAAAACATTCAGTACTTC. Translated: CASSLAEREVVGAKNIQYF.

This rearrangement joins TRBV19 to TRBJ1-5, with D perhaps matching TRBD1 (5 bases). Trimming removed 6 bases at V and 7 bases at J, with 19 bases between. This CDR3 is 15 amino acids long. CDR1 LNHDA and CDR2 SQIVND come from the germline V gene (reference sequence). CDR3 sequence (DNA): TGTGCCAGTAGGGGTGGGGCCCCCTTTGAACAGCCCCAGCATTTT. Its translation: CASRGGAPFEQPQHF.

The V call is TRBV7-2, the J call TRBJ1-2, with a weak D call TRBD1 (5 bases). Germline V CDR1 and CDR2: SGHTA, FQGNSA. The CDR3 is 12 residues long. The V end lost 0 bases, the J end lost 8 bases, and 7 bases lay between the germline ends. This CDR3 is CASSLAREGYTF. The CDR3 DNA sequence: TGTGCCAGCAGCTTAGCCAGGGAAGGCTACACCTTC. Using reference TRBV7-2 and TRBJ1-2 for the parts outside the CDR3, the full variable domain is GAGVSQSPSNKVTEKGKDVELRCDPISGHTALYWYRQSLGQGLEFLIYFQGNSAPDKSGLPSDRFSAERTGGSVSTLTIQRTQQEDSAVYLCASSLAREGYTFGSGTRLTVV.